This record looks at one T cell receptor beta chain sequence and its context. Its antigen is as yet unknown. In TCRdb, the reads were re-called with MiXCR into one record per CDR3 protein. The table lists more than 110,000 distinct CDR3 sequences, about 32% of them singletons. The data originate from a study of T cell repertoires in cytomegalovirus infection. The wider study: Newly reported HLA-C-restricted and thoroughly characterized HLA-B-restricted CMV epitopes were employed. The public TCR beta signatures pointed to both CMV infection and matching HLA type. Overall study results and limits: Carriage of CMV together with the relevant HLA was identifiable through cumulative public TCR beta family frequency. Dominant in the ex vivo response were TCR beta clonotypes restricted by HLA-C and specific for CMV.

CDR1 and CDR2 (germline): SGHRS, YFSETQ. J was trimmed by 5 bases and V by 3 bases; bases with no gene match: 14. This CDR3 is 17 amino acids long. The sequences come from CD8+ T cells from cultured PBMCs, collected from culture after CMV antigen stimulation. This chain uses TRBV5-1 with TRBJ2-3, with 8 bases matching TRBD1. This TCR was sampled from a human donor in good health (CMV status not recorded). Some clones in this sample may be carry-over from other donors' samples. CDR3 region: CASSSSPGGARGDTQYF. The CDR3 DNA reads TGCGCCAGCAGCTCGTCCCCAGGGGGCGCCCGCGGAGATACGCAGTATTTT. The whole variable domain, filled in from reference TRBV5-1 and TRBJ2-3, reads KAGVTQTPRYLIKTRGQQVTLSCSPISGHRSVSWYQQTPGQGLQFLFEYFSETQRNKGNFPGRFSGRQFSNSRSEMNVSTLELGDSALYLCASSSSPGGARGDTQYFGPGTRLTVL.